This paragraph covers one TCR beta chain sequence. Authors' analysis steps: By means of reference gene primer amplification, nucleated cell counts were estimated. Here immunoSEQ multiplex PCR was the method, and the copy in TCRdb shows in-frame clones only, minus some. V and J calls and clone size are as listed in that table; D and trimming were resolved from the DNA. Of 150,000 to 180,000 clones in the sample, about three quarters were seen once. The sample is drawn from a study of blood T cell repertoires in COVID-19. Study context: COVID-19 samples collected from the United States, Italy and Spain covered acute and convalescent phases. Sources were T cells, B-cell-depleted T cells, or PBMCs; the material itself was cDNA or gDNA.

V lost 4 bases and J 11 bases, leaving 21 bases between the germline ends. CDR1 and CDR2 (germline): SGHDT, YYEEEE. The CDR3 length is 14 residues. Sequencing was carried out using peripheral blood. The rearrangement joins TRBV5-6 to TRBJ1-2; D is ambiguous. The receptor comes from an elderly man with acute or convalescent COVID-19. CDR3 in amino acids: CASSPTGRTLLYTF. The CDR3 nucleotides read TGTGCCAGCAGCCCGACCGGGAGGACCCTTTTATACACCTTC.